This passage covers 5 T cell receptor beta chains from one sample sequenced in a study of T cells after yellow fever vaccination. TCRdb analysed the 5' RACE reads with MiXCR anew, one entry per CDR3 protein. The sample contains some 500,000 distinct CDR3 sequences, around an eighth of which appear only once. Here the sequenced sample was PBMCs, taken on the day of the yellow fever booster vaccination. The receptors here all came from a man aged 30 to 45 who received the YFV17D yellow fever vaccine.

The chain is built from TRBV12-3 or TRBV12-4 and TRBJ2-3; D is unresolved. V was cut by 4 bases and J by 4 bases, with 6 bases left in between. This CDR3 has 12 residues. As DNA, the CDR3 is TGTGCCAGCAGTTCTGTCTCAGATACGCAGTATTTT. Translated, it gives CASSSVSDTQYF.

This clonotype has a handful of counts. This chain joins TRBV7-6 and TRBJ1-5, with 12 positions matching TRBD1. Germline lookup yields CDR1 SGHVS and CDR2 FNYEAQ. This CDR3 is 16 amino acids long. J gave up 8 bases and V 6 bases, and 11 bases lay outside the gene matches. The CDR3 DNA is TGTGCCAGCAGTAAATCCGGGACAGGGGGCTGGGAGCCCCAGCATTTT. It codes for CASSKSGTGGWEPQHF.

This clonotype was detected a few times. The rearrangement links TRBV7-2 to TRBJ2-1; TRBD2 agrees at 8 bases. Losses at the gene ends were 4 bases for V and 6 bases for J; bases not matched to a gene: 5. The germline V gene has CDR1 SGHTA and CDR2 FQGNSA. The CDR3 covers 14 residues. CDR3 DNA: TGTGCCAGCAGCTGGGTAGCGGGAATCAATGAGCAGTTCTTC. Protein product: CASSWVAGINEQFF. The variable domain in full, with the rest retrieved from reference TRBV7-2 and TRBJ2-1, is GAGVSQSPSNKVTEKGKDVELRCDPISGHTALYWYRQSLGQGLEFLIYFQGNSAPDKSGLPSDRFSAERTGGSVSTLTIQRTQQEDSAVYLCASSWVAGINEQFFGPGTRLTVL.

This clonotype turned up a few times. CDR3 nucleotide sequence: TGTGCCAGCACTAAAGACCCGGGGGGCTACGAGCAGTACTTC. Protein sequence: CASTKDPGGYEQYF. The rearrangement joins TRBV12-3 or TRBV12-4 to TRBJ2-7; 7 bases match TRBD2. The CDR3 spans 14 residues. V trimming: 7 bases; J trimming: 3 bases; junction bases outside the gene matches: 9.

V gene TRBV4-2 combines with J gene TRBJ2-3, with TRBD2 identical over 8 bases. CDR1 LGHNA and CDR2 YNFKEQ come from the germline V gene. J gave up 10 bases and V 5 bases, and 17 bases lay outside the gene matches. The CDR3 consists of 16 residues. CDR3 sequence (DNA): TGTGCCAGCAGCTCTGGCCGAACTAGCGGAGAGGACGCGCAGTATTTT. Protein product: CASSSGRTSGEDAQYF.